The source of this T cell receptor (beta chain) is a study of CD8+ T cells in alopecia areata (dated by TCRdb to 2017 to 2018). At the level of the whole study: High-throughput TCRbeta sequencing was used to examine T cell clonal expansion in alopecia areata in both the C3H/HeJ mouse model and human patients. In humans, TCRbeta sequencing was performed on scalp tissue and on sorted CD4+ and CD8+ peripheral blood T cells from healthy controls and from patients with patchy or totalis/universalis alopecia areata. Scalp clonality was compared among normal scalp (n=4), patchy alopecia areata scalp (n=8), and alopecia totalis/universalis scalp (n=8). RNA was obtained with the PAXgene miRNA kit for fixed scalp, the miRNeasy kit for PBMCs, and the RNeasy kit for mouse skin. TCRbeta CDR3 regions were amplified by immunoSEQ multiplex PCR using 35 Vbeta forward and 13 Jbeta reverse primers.

PBMCs were separated by density centrifugation and stained for CD3, CD4 and CD8, after which CD4+ and CD8+ T cells were sorted on a FACSAria. Unaffected controls provided scalp biopsies and blood samples. Libraries were built with the immunoSEQ multiplex PCR assay. RNA was extracted from all samples and reverse transcribed into cDNA as template for TCR sequencing. First-strand cDNA was synthesized with SuperScript III using a 2:1 mix of oligo-dT and random hexamers. A synthetic immune receptor repertoire was used to assess amplification bias, and residual bias was removed computationally. The study's own analysis went as follows. Raw reads were preprocessed to remove errors, and CDR3 was defined by IMGT conventions from the conserved cysteine to phenylalanine. Clonality was computed by normalizing Shannon entropy by log2 of the number of productive unique TCRs and subtracting the result from 1. CD4 or CD8 identity of scalp clones was inferred by cross-referencing scalp TCRbeta sequences with sorted blood CD4 and CD8 repertoires. Imported from immuneACCESS, the table was reduced by TCRdb to in-frame sequences with V and J called. These copies leave out some clones; in studies compared against another copy, an unresolved V gene accounts for under half, and the cause of the remainder is not known. V, J and clone size are taken as reported in that table, and D and trimming were inferred from the DNA itself. This sample is represented by 110,000 to 150,000 clones; about three fifths of them were singletons. 30% to 45% of the sample belongs to the ten largest clones.

Paper-wide results and their limitations: Compared with normal scalp, lesional scalp, particularly in alopecia totalis/universalis, had higher clonality and more expanded CD8+ clones, which suggests antigenic drive. Resident alphabeta T cells in normal human skin are also sequenced, complicating scalp TCR repertoire analysis, unlike mouse skin dominated by gammadelta T cells. Compared with mice, TCR sequences shared between patients were less clear, possibly partly because of HLA diversity across the patient population.

This clone was seen more than once but under ten times. Its target antigen remains unknown. Per-nucleotide qualities are absent, and no much larger clonotype sits a single base away. Measured from the cysteine to the phenylalanine, the CDR3 is 21 residues long. CDR3 DNA is the only sequence kept; it has 63 bases, read in frame from the first base. The junction carries 27 bases between V and J, which are trimmed by 0 bases and 1 base respectively. The chain employs TRBV23-1 and TRBJ1-2; too little of a D gene remains to name it. TRBV23-1 qualifies as an ORF whose function is uncertain. This sequence originates from a human donor in good health. The sequenced sample consisted of CD8+ T cells sorted from blood. The sequenced DNA is TGCGCCAGCAGTCAATCGCTTACTCGGGGTGCTGTGCGGAGAGATAACTATGGCTACACCTTC. This encodes CASSQSLTRGAVRRDNYGYTF.